This TCR beta chain was obtained from a study of T cell clonotyping in hematopoietic cell transplantation. Here immunoSEQ multiplex PCR was the method, and the copy in TCRdb shows in-frame clones only, minus some. This sample has 35,000 to 45,000 clones, with 90% to 95% found just once. As to time point: recipient sample about 28 days before transplant, after cytoreduction. CDR1 is MNHNS and CDR2 is SASEGT in the germline V gene. The length of the CDR3 is 14 residues. The V end was cut by 5 bases, the J end by 5 bases, with 16 bases between. This clone was counted only a few times. The sample consisted of peripheral blood mononuclear cells, taken before stem cell transplant. The genes are TRBV6-1 and TRBJ2-7; D may be TRBD2 (5 bases). This TCR was sampled from a man aged 40-50 years with chronic myeloid leukemia. Some clones in this sample may be carry-over from other donors' samples. This CDR3 is CASSKGMEANEQYF. CDR3 DNA sequence: TGTGCCAGCAGTAAAGGGATGGAGGCTAACGAGCAGTACTTC.